The clone carrying this T cell receptor (beta chain) was picked up many times. Germline-derived CDR1 and CDR2 are KGHSH and LQKENI. The V end lost 2 bases, the J end lost 5 bases, and 15 bases lay between the germline ends. There are 16 residues in the CDR3. Amplified regions were TCR beta CDR3 sequences from RNA transcripts. A set of HTBI primers served as the primers for a first-round RT-PCR of the TCR CDR3. MiXCR, run by TCRdb on the multiplex PCR reads, gives a single entry per CDR3 protein. The data hold under 300,000 distinct CDR3 sequences, with 25% observed a single time. The data derive from a study of T cells in Graves' hyperthyroidism and ophthalmopathy.

V and J are TRBV18 and TRBJ2-2, with a tentative D call TRBD2 (6 bases). The sequence came from a man aged 40-49 years with Graves' hyperthyroidism that later progressed to Graves' ophthalmopathy. Sequencing used blood. The CDR3 nucleotides are TGTGCCAGCTCACCAGCAGGAGGGATGATGACCGGGGAGCTGTTTTTT. The encoded protein is CASSPAGGMMTGELFF.